This T cell receptor beta chain emerged from a study of blood T cell repertoires in COVID-19. Study-wide context: COVID-19 samples from acute and convalescent phases originated in the United States, Italy and Spain. Nucleic acid was either cDNA or gDNA, and it came from T cells, B-cell-depleted T cells, or PBMCs.

Between the trimmed V and J ends, which lost 3 bases and 0 bases, there was a span of 9 bases. The germline CDR1 and CDR2 sequences are DFQATT and SNEGSKA (reference sequence). The CDR3 spans 14 residues. Per the original data handling: Estimates of nucleated cell counts were drawn from the amplification of reference gene primers. Using immunoSEQ multiplex PCR, the repertoire was profiled, and TCRdb retains in-frame clones only, with some absent. Clone size and V and J calls were adopted from that table, with D and trimming inferred from the DNA. Found here are about 180,000 clones, roughly nine tenths of them singletons; the top ten hold 20% to 25%.

This TCR was sampled from a man aged 65 to 79 with active or convalescent COVID-19. The sample consisted of peripheral blood. This chain links TRBV20-1 with TRBJ2-1; the D is unclear. The DNA for the CDR3 is TGCAGTGCTAGTCTACGGAGCTCCTACAATGAGCAGTTCTTC. Protein product: CSASLRSSYNEQFF.